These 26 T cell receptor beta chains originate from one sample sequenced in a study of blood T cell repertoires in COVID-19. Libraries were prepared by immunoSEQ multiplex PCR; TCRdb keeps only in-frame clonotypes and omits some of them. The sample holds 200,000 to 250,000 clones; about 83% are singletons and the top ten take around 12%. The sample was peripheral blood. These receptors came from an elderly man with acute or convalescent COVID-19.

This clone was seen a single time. This chain's CDR3 is CASSGDRGGGYTF. As DNA, the CDR3 is TGTGCCAGCAGTGGCGACAGGGGTGGAGGCTACACCTTC. The chain recombines TRBV2 with TRBJ1-2, with 8 bases identical to TRBD1. V lost 4 bases and J lost 8; bases outside the gene matches: 6. The CDR3 is 13 residues long. Germline V gene lookup returns CDR1 SNHLY and CDR2 FYNNEI.

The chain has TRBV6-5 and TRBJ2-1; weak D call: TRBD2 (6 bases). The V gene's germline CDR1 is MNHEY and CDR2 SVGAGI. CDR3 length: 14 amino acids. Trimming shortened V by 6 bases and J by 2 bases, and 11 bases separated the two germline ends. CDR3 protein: CASRGEVTYNEQFF. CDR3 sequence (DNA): TGTGCCAGCAGGGGGGAGGTGACCTACAATGAGCAGTTCTTC.

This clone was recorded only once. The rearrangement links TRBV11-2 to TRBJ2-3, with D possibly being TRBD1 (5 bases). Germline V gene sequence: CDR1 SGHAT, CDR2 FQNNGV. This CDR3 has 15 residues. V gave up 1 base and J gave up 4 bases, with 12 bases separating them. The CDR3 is CASSLVVQGADTQYF. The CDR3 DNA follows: TGTGCCAGCAGCTTAGTGGTTCAGGGCGCAGATACGCAGTATTTT.

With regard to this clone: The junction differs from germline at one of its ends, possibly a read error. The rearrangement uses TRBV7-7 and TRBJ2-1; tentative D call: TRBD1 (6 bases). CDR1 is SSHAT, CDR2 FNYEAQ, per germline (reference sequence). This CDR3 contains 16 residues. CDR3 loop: CASSLNEIRGYNEQFF. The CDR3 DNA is TGTGCTAGCAGCTTGAATGAAATCAGGGGCTACAATGAGCAGTTCTTC.

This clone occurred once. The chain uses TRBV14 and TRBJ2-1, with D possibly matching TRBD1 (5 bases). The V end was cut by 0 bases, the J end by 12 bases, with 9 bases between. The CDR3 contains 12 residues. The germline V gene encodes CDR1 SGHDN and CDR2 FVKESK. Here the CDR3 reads CASSQEGAMQFF. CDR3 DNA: TGTGCCAGCAGCCAAGAAGGGGCGATGCAGTTCTTC.

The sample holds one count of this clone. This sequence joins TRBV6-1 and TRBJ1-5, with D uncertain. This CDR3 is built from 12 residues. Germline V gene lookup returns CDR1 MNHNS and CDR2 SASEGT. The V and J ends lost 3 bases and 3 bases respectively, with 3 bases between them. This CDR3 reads CASSDLNQPQHF. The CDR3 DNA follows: TGTGCCAGCAGTGACCTCAATCAGCCCCAGCATTTT.

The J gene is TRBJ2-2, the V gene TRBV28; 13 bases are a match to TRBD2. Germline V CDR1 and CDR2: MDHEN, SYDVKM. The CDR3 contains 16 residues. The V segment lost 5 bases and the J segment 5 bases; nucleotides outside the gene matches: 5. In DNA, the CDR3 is TGTGCCAGCAGTATGACTAGCGGGAGGAGGACCGGGGAGCTGTTTTTT. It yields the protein CASSMTSGRRTGELFF.

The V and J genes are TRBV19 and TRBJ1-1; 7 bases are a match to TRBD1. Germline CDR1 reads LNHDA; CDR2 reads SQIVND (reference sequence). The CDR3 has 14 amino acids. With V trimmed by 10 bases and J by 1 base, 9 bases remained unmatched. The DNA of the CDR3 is TGTGCCACCACCCCTCGGACAGGGAACACTGAAGCTTTCTTT. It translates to CATTPRTGNTEAFF.

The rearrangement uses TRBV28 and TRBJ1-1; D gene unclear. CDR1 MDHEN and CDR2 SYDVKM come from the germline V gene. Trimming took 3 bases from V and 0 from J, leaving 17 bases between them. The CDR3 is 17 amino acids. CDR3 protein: CASSFGGFGSMNTEAFF. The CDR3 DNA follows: TGTGCCAGCAGTTTCGGTGGGTTCGGGTCCATGAACACTGAAGCTTTCTTT.

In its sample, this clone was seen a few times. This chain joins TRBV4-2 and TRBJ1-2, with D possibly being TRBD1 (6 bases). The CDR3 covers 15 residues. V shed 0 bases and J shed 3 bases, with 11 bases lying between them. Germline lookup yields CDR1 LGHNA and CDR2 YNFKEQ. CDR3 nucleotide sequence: TGTGCCAGCAGCCAAGATTTAGGGGGGGACTATGGCTACACCTTC. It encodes CASSQDLGGDYGYTF.

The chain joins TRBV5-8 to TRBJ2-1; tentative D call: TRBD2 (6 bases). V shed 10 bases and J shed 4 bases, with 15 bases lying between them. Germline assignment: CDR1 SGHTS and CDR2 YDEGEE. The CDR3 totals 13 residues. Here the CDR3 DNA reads TGTGCCTTCCGGGACTCAGGATACAATGAGCAGTTCTTC. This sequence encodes CAFRDSGYNEQFF.

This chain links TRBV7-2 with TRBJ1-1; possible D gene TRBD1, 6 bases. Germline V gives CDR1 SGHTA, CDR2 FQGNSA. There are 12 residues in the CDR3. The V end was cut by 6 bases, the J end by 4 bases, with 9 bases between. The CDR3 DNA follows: TGTGCCAGCAGTAGAGGGGGCACTGAAGCTTTCTTT. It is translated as CASSRGGTEAFF.

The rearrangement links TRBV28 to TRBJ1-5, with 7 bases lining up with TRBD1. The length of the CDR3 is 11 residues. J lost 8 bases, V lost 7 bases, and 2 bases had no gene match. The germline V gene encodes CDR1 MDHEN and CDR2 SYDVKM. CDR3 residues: CASKTGEPQHF. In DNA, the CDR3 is TGTGCCAGCAAAACAGGGGAGCCCCAGCATTTT.

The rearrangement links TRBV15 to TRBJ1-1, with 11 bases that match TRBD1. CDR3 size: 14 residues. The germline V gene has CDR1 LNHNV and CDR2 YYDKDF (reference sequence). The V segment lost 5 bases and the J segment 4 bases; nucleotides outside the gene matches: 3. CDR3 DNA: TGTGCCACCAGCGGACAGGGGGCGAGCACTGAAGCTTTCTTT. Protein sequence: CATSGQGASTEAFF.

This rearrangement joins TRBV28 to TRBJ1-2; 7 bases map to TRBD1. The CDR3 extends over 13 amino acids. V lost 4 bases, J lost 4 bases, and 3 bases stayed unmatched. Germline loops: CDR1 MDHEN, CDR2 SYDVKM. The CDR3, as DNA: TGTGCCAGCAGTTCCGGGACAGTCTATGGCTACACCTTC. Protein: CASSSGTVYGYTF.

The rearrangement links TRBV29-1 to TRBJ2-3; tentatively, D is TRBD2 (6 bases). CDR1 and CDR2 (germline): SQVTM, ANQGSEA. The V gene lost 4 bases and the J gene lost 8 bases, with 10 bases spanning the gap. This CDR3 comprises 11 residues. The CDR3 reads CSVVLGGTQYF. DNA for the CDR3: TGCAGCGTTGTACTGGGAGGTACGCAGTATTTT.

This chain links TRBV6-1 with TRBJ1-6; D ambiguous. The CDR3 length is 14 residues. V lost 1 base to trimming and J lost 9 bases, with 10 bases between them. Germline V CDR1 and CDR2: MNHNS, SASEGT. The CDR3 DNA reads TGTGCCAGCAGTGAAGGTTTTTCTAGTTCACCCCTCCACTTT. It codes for CASSEGFSSSPLHF.

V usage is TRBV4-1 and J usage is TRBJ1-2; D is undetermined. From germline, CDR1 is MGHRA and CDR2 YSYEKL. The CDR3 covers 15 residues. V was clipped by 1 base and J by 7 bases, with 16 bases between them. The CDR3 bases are TGCGCCAGCAGCCAAGTGAGCGGGGAAGGTCGTGGCTACACCTTC. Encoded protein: CASSQVSGEGRGYTF.

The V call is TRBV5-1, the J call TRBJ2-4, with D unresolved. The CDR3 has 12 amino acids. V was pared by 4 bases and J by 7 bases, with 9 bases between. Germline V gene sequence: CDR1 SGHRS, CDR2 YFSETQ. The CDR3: CASSLDGNIQYF. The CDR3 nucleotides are TGCGCCAGCAGCCTGGACGGGAACATTCAGTACTTC.

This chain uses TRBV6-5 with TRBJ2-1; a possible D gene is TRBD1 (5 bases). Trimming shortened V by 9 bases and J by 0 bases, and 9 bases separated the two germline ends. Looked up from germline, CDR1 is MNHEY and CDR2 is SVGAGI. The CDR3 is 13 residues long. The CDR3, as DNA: TGTGCCAGTTCAGGGATCTCCTACAATGAGCAGTTCTTC. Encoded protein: CASSGISYNEQFF.

CDR3 nucleotides: TGTGCCAGCAGCGCTCAGGGGGCTGACACTGAAGCTTTCTTT. It specifies CASSAQGADTEAFF. The chain joins TRBV2 to TRBJ1-1; 8 nucleotides align to TRBD1. V shed 6 bases and J 3 bases; nucleotides not matched to a gene: 6. The CDR3 spans 14 residues. Germline V gene lookup returns CDR1 SNHLY and CDR2 FYNNEI.

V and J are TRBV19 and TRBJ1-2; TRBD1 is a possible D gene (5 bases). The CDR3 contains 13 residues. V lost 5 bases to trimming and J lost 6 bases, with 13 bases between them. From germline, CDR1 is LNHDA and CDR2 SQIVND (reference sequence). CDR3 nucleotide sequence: TGTGCCAGTAGTGCCGTGGGAGGGGATGGCTACACCTTC. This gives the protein CASSAVGGDGYTF. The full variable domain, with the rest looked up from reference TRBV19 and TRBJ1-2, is DGGITQSPKYLFRKEGQNVTLSCEQNLNHDAMYWYRQDPGQGLRLIYYSQIVNDFQKGDIAEGYSVSREKKESFPLTVTSAQKNPTAFYLCASSAVGGDGYTFGSGTRLTVV.

The CDR3 DNA reads TGTGCCAGCAGCCGGGACTTTAGGGTGGGCCAAGAGACCCAGTACTTC. Its protein product is CASSRDFRVGQETQYF. The chain combines TRBV3-1 (or the pseudogene TRBV3-2) with TRBJ2-5; tentatively, D is TRBD2 (6 bases). Germline V gene lookup returns CDR1 LGHDT and CDR2 YNNKEL (reference sequence). V lost 4 bases and J lost 1, with 16 bases in between. This CDR3 spans 16 amino acids.

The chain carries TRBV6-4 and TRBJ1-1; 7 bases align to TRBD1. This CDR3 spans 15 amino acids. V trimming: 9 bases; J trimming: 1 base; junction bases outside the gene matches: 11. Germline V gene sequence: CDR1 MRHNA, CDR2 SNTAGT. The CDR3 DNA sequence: TGTGCCAGTCCAGGACAGGACGCCCCGAACACTGAAGCTTTCTTT. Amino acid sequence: CASPGQDAPNTEAFF.

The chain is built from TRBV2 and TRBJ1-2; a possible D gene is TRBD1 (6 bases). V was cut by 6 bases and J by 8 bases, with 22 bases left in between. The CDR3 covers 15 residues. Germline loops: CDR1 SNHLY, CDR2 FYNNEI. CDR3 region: CASRTRLGAVVGYTF. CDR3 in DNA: TGTGCCAGCAGGACCAGGTTGGGGGCGGTCGTCGGCTACACCTTC.

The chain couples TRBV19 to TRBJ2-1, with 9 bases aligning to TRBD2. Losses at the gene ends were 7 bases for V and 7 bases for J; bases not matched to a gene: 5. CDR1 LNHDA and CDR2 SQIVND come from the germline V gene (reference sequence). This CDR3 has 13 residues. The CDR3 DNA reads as TGTGCCAGTAAAAGGCGGGAGGGGAATGAGCAGTTCTTC. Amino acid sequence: CASKRREGNEQFF.